The T cell receptor beta chain under discussion was sequenced for a study of TET2 disruption in CD19-targeted CAR T cells (dated by TCRdb to about 2018). For the study in its entirety: The number of samples was determined by the original clinical trial design and by which samples were available, and no additional inclusion criteria were applied. Broader findings and caveats from the paper: The conclusions drawn about the patient's CAR T cells were based on extensive analysis of just one subject.

Comments on this clone: It lacks a known antigen. The observed sequence ends 3 residues before the CDR3 terminus, with the missing tail filled in from the germline J gene.

In light of the paper, this sample's treatment or condition label describes: autologous CTL019 cells: CD19 CAR with 4-1BB and CD3 zeta domains. The CD19 CAR incorporated TCR zeta and 4-1BB costimulatory signaling domains. Leukapheresis was used to collect T cells from peripheral blood for manufacturing CTL019. The DNeasy Blood and Tissue Kit was used to extract genomic DNA from pre-infusion T cells, peripheral blood, or sorted post-infusion T cells. Reading the germline V gene (reference sequence) gives CDR1 DFQATT and CDR2 SNEGSKA. Measured from the cysteine to the phenylalanine, the CDR3 is 19 residues long. The 48 bases shown cover part of the CDR3, and their frame starts at base 1. The immunoSEQ assay was used for deep sequencing of the TCR beta chain. For the original study's pipeline: Only productive TCR beta rearrangements went into calculating clonotype frequencies. What TCRdb holds here is the immuneACCESS table cut down to in-frame rearrangements. Part of the clones is not present; checked against another copy, under half of the missing clones reflect an unresolved V gene, and the others are unexplained. V, J and clone size are those of that table, while D and trimming were read from the DNA. This specimen's table enumerates about 26,000 clones. In total, the top ten clones hold under 2.5% of the sample.

In this chain, TRBV20-1 is recombined with TRBJ2-4; TRBD1 is perhaps the D gene, given 6 matching bases. This specimen was CD8- CAR+ T cells sorted from cultured blood T cells, taken for CD19 CAR T cell therapy. The cell subset or site label on this specimen signifies: CD8-negative CAR-positive T cells from the infusion product. The TCR originated in a man between 70 and 80 years old with chronic lymphocytic leukemia. Partial CDR3 DNA: TGCAGTGTTAAGGGGGTAGGACGTTCGGCACCCGGAGGCAATCAGCCT. This gives the protein CSVKGVGRSAPGGNQP. The full-length CDR3 reads as CSVKGVGRSAPGGNQPQYF.